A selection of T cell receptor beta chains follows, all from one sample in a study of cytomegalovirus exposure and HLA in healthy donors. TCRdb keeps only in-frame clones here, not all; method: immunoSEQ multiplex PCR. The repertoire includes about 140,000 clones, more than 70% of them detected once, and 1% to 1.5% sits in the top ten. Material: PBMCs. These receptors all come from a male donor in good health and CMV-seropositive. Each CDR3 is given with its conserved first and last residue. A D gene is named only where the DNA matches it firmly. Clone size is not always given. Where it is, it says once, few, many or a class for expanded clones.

CDR3nt: TGTGCCAGTAGTCCGCCGGGACAGATTATCGGCACCTTC
CDR3aa: CASSPPGQIIGTF
abundance: NA
j_gene: TRBJ1-2
v_gene: TRBV19
d_gene: TRBD1

CDR3nt: TGTGCCATCAGTGACCGGACAGGGAACTATGGCTACACCTTC
CDR3aa: CAISDRTGNYGYTF
abundance: once
j_gene: TRBJ1-2
v_gene: TRBV10-3
d_gene: TRBD1

CDR3nt: TGTGCCAGCAGTGCGTCTAGCGGGGGGGCCCATGAGCAGTTCTTC
CDR3aa: CASSASSGGAHEQFF
abundance: NA
j_gene: TRBJ2-1
v_gene: TRBV6-5
d_gene: TRBD2

CDR3nt: TGTGCCAGCAGCACAGGGTTCTATGGCTACACCTTC
CDR3aa: CASSTGFYGYTF
abundance: NA
j_gene: TRBJ1-2
v_gene: TRBV5-6
d_gene: NA

CDR3nt: TGTGCTAGTGGTTTGGTACTCACCGGGACAGGGGGCACTGAAGCTTTCTTT
CDR3aa: CASGLVLTGTGGTEAFF
abundance: NA
j_gene: TRBJ1-1
v_gene: TRBV12-5
d_gene: TRBD1

CDR3nt: TGTGCCAGCAGTTACCTAGCGGGGGGCCCCACAGATACGCAGTATTTT
CDR3aa: CASSYLAGGPTDTQYF
abundance: NA
j_gene: TRBJ2-3
v_gene: TRBV6-5
d_gene: TRBD2

CDR3nt: TGTGCCAGCAGCCCAGGGGGGTACCGCTTGAACACTGAAGCTTTCTTT
CDR3aa: CASSPGGYRLNTEAFF
abundance: NA
j_gene: TRBJ1-1
v_gene: TRBV7-8
d_gene: TRBD1

CDR3nt: TGTGCCAGCAGCCCGGGGGACATCCATACTAGCGGGGTCTCCTACGAGCAGTACTTC
CDR3aa: CASSPGDIHTSGVSYEQYF
abundance: NA
j_gene: TRBJ2-7
v_gene: TRBV7-8
d_gene: TRBD2

CDR3nt: TGTGCCATCAGTGAGTCAGCAGGATCAACGTCGGAGCCCCAGCATTTT
CDR3aa: CAISESAGSTSEPQHF
abundance: few
j_gene: TRBJ1-5
v_gene: TRBV10-3
d_gene: NA

CDR3nt: TGTGCCAGCAGGCTCACAGGGGACTATGGCTACACCTTC
CDR3aa: CASRLTGDYGYTF
abundance: NA
j_gene: TRBJ1-2
v_gene: TRBV6-5
d_gene: TRBD1

CDR3nt: TGTGCCAGCAGTTTTCTGACTAGCGGGGTCTACGAGCAGTACTTC
CDR3aa: CASSFLTSGVYEQYF
abundance: NA
j_gene: TRBJ2-7
v_gene: TRBV27
d_gene: TRBD2

CDR3nt: TGTGCCAGCAGCTTAGAGCCAGCGGGGGTGTTCTTC
CDR3aa: CASSLEPAGVFF
abundance: NA
j_gene: TRBJ2-1
v_gene: TRBV11-2
d_gene: TRBD2

CDR3nt: TGTGCCAGCAGCGGCTCGGGACTCTTAAACACCGGGGAGCTGTTTTTT
CDR3aa: CASSGSGLLNTGELFF
abundance: NA
j_gene: TRBJ2-2
v_gene: TRBV7-2
d_gene: NA

CDR3nt: TGTGCCAGCAGCTTACAGGATACCCCGCGCTCTGGAAACACCATATATTTT
CDR3aa: CASSLQDTPRSGNTIYF
abundance: once
j_gene: TRBJ1-3
v_gene: TRBV7-6
d_gene: NA

CDR3nt: TGTGCCAGCAGCTTGGACCAGCGGGGCGTTGATACGCAGTATTTT
CDR3aa: CASSLDQRGVDTQYF
abundance: few
j_gene: TRBJ2-3
v_gene: TRBV5-4
d_gene: TRBD2

CDR3nt: TGTGCCAGCAGGCCCGGGACAGATAACACTGAAGCTTTCTTT
CDR3aa: CASRPGTDNTEAFF
abundance: NA
j_gene: TRBJ1-1
v_gene: TRBV5-4
d_gene: TRBD1

CDR3nt: TGTGCCAGCAGCTTAGGTATTCTAGCGGGAAGGATGGTGGAGCAGTACTTC
CDR3aa: CASSLGILAGRMVEQYF
abundance: NA
j_gene: TRBJ2-7
v_gene: TRBV11-2
d_gene: TRBD2

CDR3nt: TGTGCCAGCAGTAGGGGCAGCGGGGAGCTGTTTTTT
CDR3aa: CASSRGSGELFF
abundance: NA
j_gene: TRBJ2-2
v_gene: TRBV25-1
d_gene: NA